One and the same sample provided the 31 T cell receptor beta chains below, sequenced in a study of OX40 agonist ivuxolimab in advanced cancers. Sequencing used immunoSEQ multiplex PCR; TCRdb keeps in-frame clones, though not all of them. The sample contains tens of thousands of clones, 80% to 85% of which appear only once. Source: CD4+ or CD8+ T cells sorted from blood, taken in a trial of the OX40 agonist ivuxolimab. All receptors come from an adult with an advanced solid tumor such as melanoma, head and neck, liver or kidney cancer.

The chain has TRBV9 and TRBJ2-5, with 12 bases that match TRBD2. V shed 5 bases, J shed 3 bases, and the junction held 2 bases outside the gene matches. Germline V gene sequence: CDR1 SGDLS, CDR2 YYNGEE. This CDR3 is built from 14 residues. The CDR3 DNA follows: TGTGCCAGCAGTAGGACTAGCGGGAAAGAGACCCAGTACTTC. It encodes CASSRTSGKETQYF.

The CDR3 region is CASSGQGGDTEAFF. The DNA for the CDR3 is TGTGCCAGCTCCGGTCAAGGGGGCGACACTGAAGCTTTCTTT. The chain couples TRBV18 to TRBJ1-1; 7 positions agree with TRBD1. This CDR3 region has 14 residues. Germline values: CDR1 KGHSH, CDR2 LQKENI. Trimming removed 6 bases from V and 3 bases from J; junction bases left unmatched: 7.

This chain joins TRBV5-4 and TRBJ2-1; 12 bases match TRBD2. CDR3 length: 17 residues. Germline V gene lookup returns CDR1 SGHNT and CDR2 YYREEE (reference sequence). V trimming: 4 bases; J trimming: 2 bases; junction bases outside the gene matches: 7. CDR3 DNA: TGTGCCAGCAGCCAAACTAGCGGGAGGTTGACCTACAATGAGCAGTTCTTC. Its protein is CASSQTSGRLTYNEQFF.

The chain carries TRBV7-9 and TRBJ2-1; 10 bases align to TRBD1. The length of the CDR3 is 19 residues. From germline, CDR1 is SEHNR and CDR2 FQNEAQ (reference sequence). After removal of 1 base from V and 9 bases from J, the junction contained 18 bases not matched to a gene. The CDR3 bases are TGTGCCAGCAGCTTAGACGCCACCAGACCGGGACAGGGGCGGATTGAGCAGTTCTTC. Its protein is CASSLDATRPGQGRIEQFF.

Here the CDR3 DNA reads TGTGCCAGCAGTTCGGACAGCTATAGCAATCAGCCCCAGCATTTT. Encoded protein: CASSSDSYSNQPQHF. This chain uses TRBV6-6 with TRBJ1-5, with D possibly TRBD1 on 6 matching bases. Looked up from germline, CDR1 is MNHNY and CDR2 is SVGAGI (reference sequence). With 4 bases removed from V and 0 bases from J, the gap between germline ends came to 10 bases. The CDR3 is 15 residues long.

The genes are TRBV2 and TRBJ2-1; D gene ambiguous. CDR1 is SNHLY and CDR2 is FYNNEI in the germline V gene. Trimming cost V 6 bases and J 9 bases, with 15 bases left between them. The CDR3 spans 13 residues. The CDR3 DNA is TGTGCCAGCAGCGCCGAACGTGGGATTGAGCAGTTCTTC. Amino acids: CASSAERGIEQFF.

CDR3 in DNA: TGTGCCAGCAGTTACTCGAATGAGCAGTTCTTC. Encoded protein: CASSYSNEQFF. V and J are TRBV6-5 and TRBJ2-1, with D unresolved. Germline CDR1 and CDR2: MNHEY and SVGAGI. The germline V and J ends were trimmed by 0 bases and 7 bases, with 1 base remaining between them. This CDR3 contains 11 residues.

The V call is TRBV12-1, the J call TRBJ2-7; TRBD1, as called in the table, went unchecked against the DNA. TRBV12-1 is reported as a pseudogene. The CDR3 runs to 15 residues. CDR3 sequence (DNA): TGTGCCAGCAGCCCGACCGGGGACAGGGACTACGAGCAGTACTTC. This gives the protein CASSPTGDRDYEQYF.

Concerning this clone itself: The conserved closing phenylalanine or tryptophan is absent in this CDR3, likely reflecting a read error. The DNA is omitted, as the CDR3 cannot be located on it reliably, and the CDR3 follows TCRdb's listing. The rearrangement uses TRBV21-1 and TRBJ2-2; TRBD2 is the table's D call, not checked against the DNA. TRBV21-1 counts as a pseudogene. The CDR3 comprises 14 residues, both ends counted. CDR3 protein: CASTSPGEGGELFL.

The V gene is TRBV7-2, the J gene TRBJ2-4; no definite D call. The CDR3 extends over 14 amino acids. V was pared by 0 bases and J by 4 bases, with 7 bases between. Germline V gene data show CDR1 as SGHTA and CDR2 as FQGNSA. CDR3 in amino acids: CASSLAGEKNIQYF. CDR3 nucleotides: TGTGCCAGCAGCTTAGCTGGAGAGAAAAACATTCAGTACTTC. The entire variable domain, with the rest obtained from reference TRBV7-2 and TRBJ2-4, is as follows: GAGVSQSPSNKVTEKGKDVELRCDPISGHTALYWYRQSLGQGLEFLIYFQGNSAPDKSGLPSDRFSAERTGGSVSTLTIQRTQQEDSAVYLCASSLAGEKNIQYFGAGTRLSVL.

The chain carries TRBV2 and TRBJ2-2; 14 nucleotides align to TRBD2. Unmatched junction bases numbered 3, after V lost 7 bases and J lost 8 bases. Per the germline V gene, CDR1 is SNHLY and CDR2 is FYNNEI. The CDR3 extends over 14 amino acids. CDR3 region: CASIRLAGGGELFF. Written as DNA, the CDR3 is TGTGCCAGCATAAGACTAGCGGGAGGGGGGGAGCTGTTTTTT.

This chain uses TRBV5-6 with TRBJ2-3; 7 bases are a match to TRBD2. Germline CDR1 is SGHDT and CDR2 is YYEEEE. The junction had 5 bases not matched to a gene; V was cut back by 3 bases and J by 4 bases. The CDR3 loop spans 14 amino acids. CDR3: CASSSGGSSDTQYF. CDR3 coding DNA: TGTGCCAGCAGCTCGGGGGGATCATCAGATACGCAGTATTTT.

The chain links TRBV7-2 to TRBJ2-1, with D perhaps given as TRBD1 or TRBD2 (6 bases each). CDR1 is SGHTA, CDR2 FQGNSA, per germline. This CDR3 is built from 15 residues. Trimming took 8 bases from V and 5 from J, leaving 19 bases between them. The DNA of the CDR3 is TGTGCCAGCGGTCTTCGGGGGCCTACCCACAATGAGCAGTTCTTC. Its translation: CASGLRGPTHNEQFF.

The rearrangement joins TRBV6-1 to TRBJ1-5; tentative D call: TRBD1 (6 bases). Germline values: CDR1 MNHNS, CDR2 SASEGT. V was pared by 4 bases and J by 4 bases, with 17 bases between. The CDR3 length is 16 residues. The CDR3 sequence is CASSAGARGRNQPQHF. The CDR3 coding sequence is TGTGCCAGCAGTGCCGGTGCCAGGGGTAGAAATCAGCCCCAGCATTTT.

This rearrangement joins TRBV4-1 to TRBJ2-2; the D gene is possibly TRBD2 (7 bases). CDR3 length: 14 amino acids. The ends were cut back, 3 bases at V and 7 bases at J, with 12 bases in the middle. CDR1 and CDR2 (germline): MGHRA, YSYEKL. The CDR3 region has the DNA TGCGCCAGCAGCCAGAGGGGGGGCCTCGGGGAGCTGTTTTTT. Protein: CASSQRGGLGELFF.

This clone has only one observation. The chain has TRBV2 and TRBJ1-1; D remains ambiguous. V shed 6 bases and J shed 2 bases, with 10 bases lying between them. CDR1 is SNHLY and CDR2 is FYNNEI in the germline V gene. The CDR3 contains 13 residues. CDR3 sequence: CASRQRPNTEAFF. CDR3 in DNA: TGTGCCAGCAGACAGAGGCCTAACACTGAAGCTTTCTTT.

This sequence joins TRBV28 and TRBJ2-7, with 9 bases identical to TRBD2. V was pared by 4 bases and J by 3 bases, with 4 bases of the junction left unmatched. CDR3 size: 14 residues. Germline-derived CDR1 and CDR2 are MDHEN and SYDVKM. The CDR3 nucleotides are TGTGCCAGCAGTTGGTCTAGCGGGGACTACGAGCAGTACTTC. Translation gives CASSWSSGDYEQYF.

A few counts support this clone. DNA for the CDR3: TGTGCCACCAGCAGAGAACTAGGACTTCAGGGAGATACGCAGTATTTT. This encodes CATSRELGLQGDTQYF. The V call is TRBV15, the J call TRBJ2-3; D possibly matches TRBD1 or TRBD2 (5 bases each). Germline loops: CDR1 LNHNV, CDR2 YYDKDF (reference sequence). The CDR3 spans 16 residues. V lost 0 bases to trimming and J lost 5 bases, with 15 bases between them.

This rearrangement joins TRBV5-1 to TRBJ2-7; D is perhaps TRBD1 (6 bases). V was clipped by 2 bases and J by 2 bases, with 14 bases between them. CDR1 and CDR2 from the germline V gene are SGHRS and YFSETQ. There are 15 residues in the CDR3. CDR3 sequence (DNA): TGCGCCAGCAGCTTAGGAACAGGGCCGGCCTACGAGCAGTACTTC. Its protein is CASSLGTGPAYEQYF.

V and J are TRBV7-8 and TRBJ2-3; 9 bases map to TRBD1. Trimming cost V 1 base and J 2 bases; bases outside gene matches: 4. The CDR3 runs to 16 residues. Germline CDR1 reads SGHVS; CDR2 reads FQNEAQ. CDR3 sequence: CASSLVGDRVTDTQYF. The CDR3 region has the DNA TGTGCCAGCAGCTTAGTAGGGGACAGGGTCACAGATACGCAGTATTTT.

The CDR3 coding sequence is TGCGCCAGCAGCACGCGGACAGGGGACAATGGCTACACCTTC. Its protein product is CASSTRTGDNGYTF. The J gene is TRBJ1-2, the V gene TRBV4-3, with TRBD1 matching 9 bases. Looked up from germline, CDR1 is LGHNA and CDR2 is YSLEER. Trimming took 5 bases from V and 6 from J; bases not matched to a gene: 7. The CDR3 contains 14 residues.

This sequence joins TRBV19 and TRBJ2-6; possible D gene TRBD1, 6 bases. Germline CDR1 LNHDA, CDR2 SQIVND (reference sequence). Trimming removed 3 bases from V and 2 bases from J, with 8 bases in between. The CDR3 has 15 amino acids. CDR3 residues: CASSIGQPGANVLTF. CDR3 bases: TGTGCCAGTAGTATCGGACAGCCTGGGGCCAACGTCCTGACTTTC.

The table lists this clone with a few counts. The chain is built from TRBV9 and TRBJ1-1, with no clear D. In germline, CDR1 is SGDLS, CDR2 YYNGEE. The V gene lost 4 bases and the J gene lost 5 bases, with 12 bases spanning the gap. The CDR3 consists of 13 residues. The CDR3 DNA follows: TGTGCCAGCAGCTCTATGATCGGGACTGAAGCTTTCTTT. It is translated as CASSSMIGTEAFF.

This sequence joins TRBV9 and TRBJ2-1; 8 bases agree with TRBD2. The V segment lost 0 bases and the J segment 4 bases; nucleotides outside the gene matches: 6. Germline CDR1 and CDR2: SGDLS and YYNGEE. The CDR3 has 16 amino acids. CDR3 sequence: CASSVGGTSLYNEQFF. For the CDR3, the DNA is TGTGCCAGCAGCGTAGGTGGGACTAGTCTTTACAATGAGCAGTTCTTC.

V usage is TRBV6-5 and J usage is TRBJ2-7; 10 positions agree with TRBD1. From germline, CDR1 is MNHEY and CDR2 SVGAGI. This CDR3 contains 16 residues. The ends lost 2 bases at V and 2 bases at J; junction bases unmatched: 6. In DNA, the CDR3 is TGTGCCAGCAGTTACCCGACAGGGGGCCGCACCTACGAGCAGTACTTC. It encodes CASSYPTGGRTYEQYF.

The chain combines TRBV5-6 with TRBJ2-3; D gene uncertain. V was clipped by 4 bases and J by 3 bases, with 12 bases between them. This CDR3 is 14 amino acids long. Per the germline V gene, CDR1 is SGHDT and CDR2 is YYEEEE. This CDR3 is CASSRRSATDTQYF. Written as DNA, the CDR3 is TGTGCCAGCAGCCGCCGGAGCGCAACAGATACGCAGTATTTT.

This clone appeared a single time. The CDR3 region has the DNA TGTGCCAGCAGTTACTCGAAGGAATACGAGCAGTACTTC. Its translation: CASSYSKEYEQYF. This chain uses TRBV6-5 with TRBJ2-7; D unresolved. Germline V lookup: CDR1 MNHEY, CDR2 SVGAGI. V was pared by 0 bases and J by 4 bases, with 7 bases between. There are 13 residues in the CDR3.

V is TRBV7-2 and J is TRBJ2-7; tentative D call: TRBD1 (6 bases). The V end was cut by 3 bases, the J end by 4 bases, with 13 bases between. From germline, CDR1 is SGHTA and CDR2 FQGNSA. The CDR3 spans 14 residues. The CDR3 coding sequence is TGTGCCAGCAGCTTCGCAGGACAGTTATACGAGCAGTACTTC. Residues: CASSFAGQLYEQYF.

A few counts support this clone. The rearrangement uses TRBV19 and TRBJ2-5; D may be TRBD2 (5 bases). Trimming left V 7 bases short and J 4 bases short, with 13 bases between. The CDR3 is 13 amino acids. Looked up from germline, CDR1 is LNHDA and CDR2 is SQIVND (reference sequence). The CDR3 DNA reads as TGTGCCAGTAAGCCCCCCGGGGTAGAGACCCAGTACTTC. Its translation: CASKPPGVETQYF.

The rearrangement joins TRBV18 to TRBJ2-5; 12 positions agree with TRBD2. Per germline, CDR1 KGHSH and CDR2 LQKENI. V lost 4 bases, J lost 2 bases, and 5 bases stayed unmatched. The CDR3 is made up of 16 amino acids. The CDR3 region is CASSRRTSGAQETQYF. As DNA, the CDR3 is TGTGCCAGCTCACGACGGACTAGCGGGGCACAAGAGACCCAGTACTTC.

The J gene is TRBJ2-3, the V gene TRBV15; 9 bases match TRBD1. The J segment lost 3 bases and the V segment lost 5 bases, leaving 3 bases of the junction unmatched. The CDR3 has 14 residues. The germline V gene encodes CDR1 LNHNV and CDR2 YYDKDF (reference sequence). In DNA, the CDR3 is TGTGCCACCAGCCCGACAGGGGGTACAGATACGCAGTATTTT. Translation: CATSPTGGTDTQYF.